This T cell receptor (beta chain) was sequenced for a study of cytomegalovirus exposure and HLA in healthy donors. Background on the study: Of the donors genotyped, several hundred in all, about 76% fell in the Caucasian-associated ancestry cluster. Overall study results and limits: The likely explanation for a cluster of highly shared sequence variants was sequencing artifact. CMV serostatus alone was available as immune exposure information.

Primers included in the PCR were 60 Vbeta and 13 Jbeta primers. Method: immunoSEQ multiplex PCR; TCRdb's copy keeps in-frame clones and lacks some. The sample contains roughly 150,000 clones, approximately 81% of which appear only once. CDR1 and CDR2 from the germline V gene are SGDLS and YYNGEE. The length of the CDR3 is 15 residues. J gave up 7 bases and V 0 bases, and 3 bases lay outside the gene matches. About this clone itself: Its antigen is still unknown.

This chain joins TRBV9 and TRBJ1-6; 8 bases align to TRBD1. The source of this sequence is a woman in her 40s in good health and CMV-seropositive. Sequenced input: PBMCs. CDR3 coding DNA: TGTGCCAGCAGCGTAGCTCAGGGGGCCAATTCACCCCTCCACTTT. It translates to CASSVAQGANSPLHF.